This section outlines one T cell receptor (beta chain) sequence together with its context. Its matching antigen is unknown. Germline V gene data show CDR1 as LGHNA and CDR2 as YSLEER. V gave up 4 bases and J gave up 5 bases; unmatched junction bases: 4. This CDR3 spans 14 amino acids. These data are taken from a study of cytomegalovirus exposure and HLA in healthy donors. PCR used 60 Vbeta primers and 13 Jbeta primers. In the authors' workflow: A later analysis tallied 80 million or so unique TCR beta chains, some 10 million of them shared. Measured with immunoSEQ multiplex PCR; TCRdb has only the in-frame clones, and not every one. That table is the source of V, J and clone size, and D and trimming were worked out from the DNA. The data show 150,000 to 200,000 clones, over 60% seen once. Whole-study results and caveats: In vitro data verified three CMV-associated chains as specific for CMV antigens.

This TCR derives from a male donor in good health and CMV-seronegative. The chain combines TRBV4-3 with TRBJ2-5; 10 bases map to TRBD1. The sequencing input was PBMCs. CDR3 residues: CASSLDRGQETQYF. The CDR3, as DNA: TGCGCCAGCAGCCTTGACAGGGGGCAGGAGACCCAGTACTTC.